These 5 T cell receptor beta chains share one sample of origin, sequenced in a study of cytomegalovirus exposure and HLA in healthy donors. A multiplex PCR was run with 60 Vbeta primers and 13 Jbeta primers. The table came from immunoSEQ multiplex PCR; TCRdb's copy has only in-frame clones and leaves some out. The repertoire table contains about 110,000 clones. The specimen was PBMCs. The receptors were gathered from a man under 40 in good health and CMV-seronegative.

V usage is TRBV7-3 and J usage is TRBJ1-5; unclear D gene. CDR3 length: 13 amino acids. Germline V gene lookup returns CDR1 SGHTA and CDR2 FQGTGA. Trimming shortened V by 0 bases and J by 6 bases, and 6 bases separated the two germline ends. The CDR3, as DNA: TGTGCCAGCAGCTTAACGAGGGCTCAGCCCCAGCATTTT. It codes for CASSLTRAQPQHF.

This chain uses TRBV7-2 with TRBJ2-3, with 7 bases fitting TRBD1. CDR1 and CDR2 from the germline V gene are SGHTA and FQGNSA. The length of the CDR3 is 14 residues. Trimming removed 5 bases from V and 1 base from J; junction bases left unmatched: 3. The CDR3 DNA follows: TGTGCCAGCAGCCGACAGGGAGGCACAGATACGCAGTATTTT. This encodes CASSRQGGTDTQYF. Filled out from reference TRBV7-2 and TRBJ2-3, the complete variable domain reads GAGVSQSPSNKVTEKGKDVELRCDPISGHTALYWYRQSLGQGLEFLIYFQGNSAPDKSGLPSDRFSAERTGGSVSTLTIQRTQQEDSAVYLCASSRQGGTDTQYFGPGTRLTVL.

The chain joins TRBV5-1 to TRBJ1-1; the D gene is possibly TRBD1 (5 bases). The germline V gene encodes CDR1 SGHRS and CDR2 YFSETQ. This CDR3 contains 13 residues. V lost 7 bases, J lost 0 bases, and 10 bases lay in between. The CDR3 sequence is CASGGSVNTEAFF. The CDR3 DNA is TGCGCCAGCGGGGGGTCAGTGAACACTGAAGCTTTCTTT.

The rearrangement uses TRBV25-1 and TRBJ1-6, with D uncertain. Looked up from germline, CDR1 is MGHDK and CDR2 is SYGVNS. The CDR3 totals 12 residues. V dropped 5 bases and J dropped 10 bases, with 9 bases sitting between them. The CDR3 reads CASSFSFSPLHF. CDR3 DNA: TGTGCCAGCAGTTTCTCCTTCTCACCCCTCCACTTT.

This chain links TRBV2 with TRBJ2-1; possible D gene TRBD1, 6 bases. Per germline, CDR1 SNHLY and CDR2 FYNNEI. The CDR3 runs 15 residues. V was pared by 4 bases and J by 6 bases, with 16 bases between. The CDR3 DNA reads TGTGCCAGCAGTGCGGAACAGGGATTCGTCAATGAGCAGTTCTTC. This gives the protein CASSAEQGFVNEQFF.